This entry concerns a single T cell receptor (beta chain). The repertoire was sequenced with immunoSEQ multiplex PCR; TCRdb's copy has only in-frame clones and lacks some. The sample includes tens of thousands of clones, less than 95% of them seen just once. Germline CDR1 is SGHDT and CDR2 is YYEEEE. The V end lost 6 bases, the J end lost 0 bases, and 7 bases lay between the germline ends. There are 14 residues in the CDR3. The sample belongs to a study of blood T cell repertoires in COVID-19. Study as a whole: Sites in the United States, Italy and Spain provided acute and convalescent COVID-19 samples.

The sequence came from a man aged 65 to 85 with acute or convalescent COVID-19. This sequence joins TRBV5-6 and TRBJ2-6; D is unclear. The source material was peripheral blood. The CDR3 is CASTLSSGANVLTF. The DNA for the CDR3 is TGTGCCAGCACCCTGAGCTCTGGGGCCAACGTCCTGACTTTC.